This T cell receptor beta chain appears in the sequencing data of a study of T cell repertoires in cytomegalovirus infection. Study-level background: Public TCR beta signatures indicated both CMV infection and matching HLA type.

Each CDR3 protein gets one entry after TCRdb re-called the reads with MiXCR. The sample lists about 700,000 distinct CDR3 sequences, around a third occurring once. This clonotype has a handful of counts. Its antigen is still unknown. Germline CDR1 is LNHNV and CDR2 is YYDKDF (reference sequence). CDR3 length: 16 amino acids. The V gene end was trimmed by 5 bases and the J gene end by 3 bases; junction bases not matched to a gene: 10. Study-level points and caveats: Cumulative public TCR beta family frequency identified carriers of CMV plus the relevant HLA. The ex vivo response was dominated by HLA-C-restricted CMV-specific TCR beta clonotypes.

The clonotype originates from a human donor in good health (CMV status not recorded). Some clones in this sample may be carry-over from other donors' samples. This sample comprised cultured PBMCs, obtained from culture after CMV antigen stimulation. The chain employs TRBV15 and TRBJ2-7, with TRBD2 matching 10 bases. For the CDR3, the DNA is TGTGCCACCAGCGGAACTAGCGGGGCAAACTTCTACGAGCAGTACTTC. Its translation is CATSGTSGANFYEQYF.